The 13 T cell receptor beta chains given below trace back to one sample, sequenced in a study of CD8 T cells in Susac syndrome. Random hexamers were used to reverse transcribe 0.5 to 1 ug of RNA. TCRdb fed the immunoSEQ multiplex PCR reads into MiXCR, producing one record per CDR3 protein. The table shows 150,000 to 190,000 distinct CDR3 sequences, with roughly 95% occurring only once. The sequencing input was CD8+ T cells from PBMCs. Receptor source: a human donor with multiple sclerosis.

The chain joins TRBV29-1 to TRBJ2-3, with a possible D match to TRBD2 (7 bases). The V gene lost 0 bases and the J gene lost 3 bases, with 19 bases spanning the gap. Germline V gene data show CDR1 as SQVTM and CDR2 as ANQGSEA. This CDR3 comprises 17 residues. The CDR3 DNA is TGCAGCGTTGAAGAGAGGGGGGGCCCCGCCGGTACAGATACGCAGTATTTT. Amino acid sequence: CSVEERGGPAGTDTQYF.

V and J are TRBV9 and TRBJ1-3, with D unclear. Trimming removed 0 bases from V and 2 bases from J, with 6 bases in between. Germline assignment: CDR1 SGDLS and CDR2 YYNGEE. The CDR3 runs to 14 residues. CDR3 region: CASSVGWAGNTIYF. As DNA, the CDR3 is TGTGCCAGCAGCGTAGGATGGGCTGGAAACACCATATATTTT.

The V call is TRBV15, the J call TRBJ2-1; maybe TRBD1 (5 bases). Germline CDR1 reads LNHNV; CDR2 reads YYDKDF (reference sequence). V was shortened by 4 bases and J by 7 bases, with 11 bases between the two germline ends. CDR3 length equals 13 residues. DNA of the CDR3: TGTGCCACCAGCATACGCGACAGAAATGAGCAGTTCTTC. Amino acids: CATSIRDRNEQFF.

The CDR3 reads CASSYGTGDEQYF. The CDR3 nucleotides read TGTGCCAGCAGTTACGGGACAGGGGACGAGCAGTACTTC. The V call is TRBV6-5, the J call TRBJ2-7; TRBD1 matches at 10 bases. This CDR3 is built from 13 residues. V lost 2 bases and J lost 5; bases outside the gene matches: 0. CDR1 MNHEY and CDR2 SVGAGI come from the germline V gene.

The chain combines TRBV7-9 with TRBJ2-7; D may be TRBD1 (6 bases). From germline, CDR1 is SEHNR and CDR2 FQNEAQ (reference sequence). V lost 5 bases and J 2 bases, leaving 13 bases between the germline ends. The CDR3 loop spans 14 amino acids. The CDR3 nucleotides are TGTGCCAGCAGCACTCGGACAGACCCCTACGAGCAGTACTTC. This sequence encodes CASSTRTDPYEQYF.

The V call is TRBV3-1, the J call TRBJ2-1; possibly TRBD1 for D (6 bases). The germline V and J ends were trimmed by 0 bases and 2 bases, with 14 bases remaining between them. The germline gives CDR1 LGHDT, CDR2 YNNKEL (reference sequence). This CDR3 comprises 17 residues. The CDR3 DNA sequence: TGTGCCAGCAGCCAAGATCAGGGGACCTACACCTACAATGAGCAGTTCTTC. Protein product: CASSQDQGTYTYNEQFF.

The chain carries TRBV29-1 and TRBJ2-2; D perhaps matches TRBD2 (5 bases). There are 15 residues in the CDR3. CDR1 is SQVTM, CDR2 ANQGSEA, per germline. V was clipped by 1 base and J by 1 base, with 10 bases between them. The CDR3 sequence is CSVEVQAENTGELFF. Here the CDR3 DNA reads TGCAGCGTTGAAGTACAAGCGGAGAACACCGGGGAGCTGTTTTTT.

V gene TRBV12-3 or TRBV12-4 combines with J gene TRBJ2-2, with D perhaps assigned TRBD1 or TRBD2 (5 bases each). Between the trimmed V and J ends, which lost 3 bases and 1 base, there was a span of 9 bases. The CDR3 is 15 residues long. The CDR3 coding sequence is TGTGCCAGCAGTTTTCGTGGGGGGAACACCGGGGAGCTGTTTTTT. Translation gives CASSFRGGNTGELFF.

This clonotype occurred once. The chain has TRBV4-1 and TRBJ1-2, with 9 bases fitting TRBD1. This CDR3 comprises 19 residues. V was clipped by 0 bases and J by 7 bases; unmatched bases: 18. CDR1 and CDR2 from the germline V gene are MGHRA and YSYEKL. CDR3 sequence: CASSQDRPFPTGGKGGYTF. The CDR3 DNA is TGCGCCAGCAGCCAAGATAGGCCCTTTCCCACAGGGGGCAAAGGTGGCTACACCTTC.

CDR3 DNA: TGCAGCGCCGGAGGGAGGGAGGCAACTAATGAAAAACTGTTTTTT. This sequence encodes CSAGGREATNEKLFF. V usage is TRBV29-1 and J usage is TRBJ1-4; no clear D gene. This CDR3 has 15 residues. V lost 7 bases and J lost 0, with 15 bases in between. Germline-derived CDR1 and CDR2 are SQVTM and ANQGSEA.

V usage is TRBV20-1 and J usage is TRBJ1-5, with 7 nucleotides matching TRBD1. V shed 8 bases, J shed 5 bases, and the junction held 12 bases outside the gene matches. The CDR3 is 14 residues long. The germline CDR1 and CDR2 sequences are DFQATT and SNEGSKA (reference sequence). The CDR3: CSPPEGAGHQPQHF. The CDR3 nucleotides are TGCAGTCCTCCCGAGGGGGCAGGACATCAGCCCCAGCATTTT.

The genes are TRBV6-1 and TRBJ2-1; 11 bases map to TRBD2. Per germline, CDR1 MNHNS and CDR2 SASEGT. V shed 6 bases and J 2 bases; nucleotides not matched to a gene: 0. The CDR3 sequence is 14 residues long. CDR3 DNA sequence: TGTGCCAGCAGACTAGCGGGGGCCTACAATGAGCAGTTCTTC. Residues: CASRLAGAYNEQFF.

The rearrangement uses TRBV4-1 and TRBJ1-2, with TRBD1 identical over 7 bases. Germline V CDR1 and CDR2: MGHRA, YSYEKL. The J segment lost 4 bases and the V segment lost 4 bases, leaving 12 bases of the junction unmatched. There are 16 residues in the CDR3. The CDR3: CASSPDRDSAGYGYTF. CDR3 nucleotides: TGCGCCAGCAGCCCCGACAGGGACTCAGCCGGCTATGGCTACACCTTC.